Included here is one T cell receptor beta chain sequence, with context. These data come from a study of blood T cell repertoires in COVID-19. Study-wide background: Sites across the United States, Italy and Spain contributed samples from acute and convalescent COVID-19. The cDNA or gDNA used as material had been derived from T cells, B-cell-depleted T cells, or PBMCs.

Source study methods: Estimates of nucleated cell counts were drawn from the amplification of reference gene primers. Measured with immunoSEQ multiplex PCR; TCRdb has only the in-frame clones, and not every one. From that table come the V and J calls and clone size; the DNA was used to work out D and trimming. The sample carries about 63,000 clones, 88% recorded once. The sequencing input was peripheral blood. The sequence came from a human donor in a cohort sampled during active COVID-19.

CDR3 sequence reads: CASSEDRFNYGYTF. The CDR3 region has the DNA TGTGCCAGCAGCGAGGACAGGTTTAACTATGGCTACACCTTC. The V and J genes are TRBV2 and TRBJ1-2; 7 nucleotides match TRBD1. From germline, CDR1 is SNHLY and CDR2 FYNNEI. This CDR3 region has 14 residues. Trimming at V came to 6 bases and at J to 1 base, leaving 5 bases not matched to a gene.